This T cell receptor beta chain was identified in a study of blood T cell repertoires in COVID-19. Germline V gene lookup returns CDR1 SGHAT and CDR2 FQNNGV. The CDR3 contains 14 residues. With 5 bases clipped from V and 4 bases from J, the junction kept 3 bases outside the gene matches. TCRdb keeps only in-frame clones here, not all; method: immunoSEQ multiplex PCR. The profile shows 45,000 to 60,000 clones, roughly 78% of them singletons. The material sequenced was peripheral blood. J is TRBJ1-3 and V is TRBV11-2; 9 bases are a match to TRBD1. The source of this sequence is a woman of 80 years or more with acute or convalescent COVID-19. CDR3: CASSTGTGGNTIYF. The CDR3 DNA sequence: TGTGCCAGCAGCACCGGGACAGGGGGAAACACCATATATTTT.